This entry describes one TCR beta chain. The data were taken from a study of long-term antiretroviral therapy in people with HIV. CDR1 and CDR2 from the germline V gene are ENHRY and SYGVKD. The CDR3 totals 16 residues. V was cut by 6 bases and J by 4 bases, with 21 bases left in between. It was in the United States that all participants with HIV were treated. It was version v3.0 of the immunoSEQ assay that was run at survey level. Method: immunoSEQ multiplex PCR; TCRdb's copy keeps in-frame clones and lacks some. The sample has about 24,000 clones, 86% seen once. The genes are TRBV10-3 and TRBJ1-1; possibly TRBD1 for D (5 bases). The clonotype originates from a man aged 50 to 60 with HIV. The source was unsorted PBMCs, collected 1.2 years after starting antiretroviral therapy. The CDR3 nucleotides read TGTGCCATCAGCGCGGGACTCACGGTGAGGGGCACTGAAGCTTTCTTT. It specifies CAISAGLTVRGTEAFF.